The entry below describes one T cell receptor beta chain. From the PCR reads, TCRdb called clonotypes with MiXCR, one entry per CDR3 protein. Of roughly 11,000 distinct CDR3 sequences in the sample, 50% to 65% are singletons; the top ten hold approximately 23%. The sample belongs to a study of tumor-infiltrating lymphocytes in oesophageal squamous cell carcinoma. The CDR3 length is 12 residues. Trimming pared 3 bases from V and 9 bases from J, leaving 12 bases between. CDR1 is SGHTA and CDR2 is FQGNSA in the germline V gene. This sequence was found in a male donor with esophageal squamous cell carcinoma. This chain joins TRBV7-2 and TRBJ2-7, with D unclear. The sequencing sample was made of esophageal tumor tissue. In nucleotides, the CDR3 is TGTGCCAGCAGCTTCCCCACGGGCGCGCAGTACTTC. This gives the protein CASSFPTGAQYF.